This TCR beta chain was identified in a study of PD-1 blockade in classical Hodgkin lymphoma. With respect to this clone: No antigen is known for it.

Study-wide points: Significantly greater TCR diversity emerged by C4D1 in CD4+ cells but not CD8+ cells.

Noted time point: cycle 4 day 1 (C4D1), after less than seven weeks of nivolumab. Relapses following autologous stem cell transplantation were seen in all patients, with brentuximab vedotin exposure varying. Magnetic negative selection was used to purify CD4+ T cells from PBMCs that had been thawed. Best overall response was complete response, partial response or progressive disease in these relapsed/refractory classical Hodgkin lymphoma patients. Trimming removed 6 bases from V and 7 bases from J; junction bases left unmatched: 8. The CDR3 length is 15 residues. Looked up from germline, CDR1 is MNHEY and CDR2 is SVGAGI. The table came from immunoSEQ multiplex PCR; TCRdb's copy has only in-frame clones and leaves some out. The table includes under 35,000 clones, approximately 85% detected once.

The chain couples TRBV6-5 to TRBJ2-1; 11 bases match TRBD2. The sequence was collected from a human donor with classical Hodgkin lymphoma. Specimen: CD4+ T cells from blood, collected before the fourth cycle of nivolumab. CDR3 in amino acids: CASSNPGLAANEQFF. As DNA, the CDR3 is TGTGCCAGCAGCAACCCGGGACTAGCGGCTAATGAGCAGTTCTTC.